This passage covers 23 T cell receptor beta chains from one sample sequenced in a study of T cells in Graves' hyperthyroidism and ophthalmopathy. The source material, RNA transcripts, was used to amplify TCR beta CDR3 regions. The HTBI primer set drove a first-round RT-PCR of the TCR CDR3. TCRdb independently ran MiXCR on the multiplex PCR reads; one entry per CDR3 protein. Seen here are under 800,000 distinct CDR3 sequences, 14% observed once, and the top ten hold 10% to 13%. The sample was blood. The source is a woman aged 18-35 years with Graves' hyperthyroidism.

The rearrangement joins TRBV6-1 to TRBJ1-4, with D possibly TRBD1 on 5 matching bases. The CDR3 has 14 residues. The ends were cut back, 5 bases at V and 5 bases at J, with 12 bases in the middle. Germline V gene sequence: CDR1 MNHNS, CDR2 SASEGT. CDR3 sequence (DNA): TGTGCCAGCAGTCTCAGGGTTGAGAATGAAAAACTGTTTTTT. As protein: CASSLRVENEKLFF.

In its sample, this clonotype was seen many times. This chain joins TRBV20-1 and TRBJ1-5, with 8 bases lining up with TRBD1. The V segment lost 2 bases and the J segment 4 bases; nucleotides outside the gene matches: 4. The CDR3 totals 14 residues. Germline V gene sequence: CDR1 DFQATT, CDR2 SNEGSKA (reference sequence). CDR3 amino acids: CSARWTGNNQPQHF. CDR3 nucleotide sequence: TGCAGTGCTAGATGGACAGGGAATAATCAGCCCCAGCATTTT.

This clonotype came up a few times. V gene TRBV3-1 combines with J gene TRBJ1-6, with D maybe TRBD1 (6 bases). CDR1 LGHDT and CDR2 YNNKEL come from the germline V gene (reference sequence). This CDR3 is 14 amino acids long. V lost 1 base and J 5 bases, leaving 6 bases between the germline ends. The CDR3: CASSQGTDNSPLHF. The CDR3 DNA sequence: TGTGCCAGCAGCCAAGGGACAGATAATTCACCCCTCCACTTT.

The chain employs TRBV18 and TRBJ2-2, with D perhaps matching TRBD2 (5 bases). Germline V gene data show CDR1 as KGHSH and CDR2 as LQKENI. The CDR3 runs to 14 residues. V lost 2 bases, J lost 4 bases, and 8 bases lay in between. CDR3 DNA sequence: TGTGCCAGCTCACCAACAGCGGTCACCGGGGAGCTGTTTTTT. It encodes CASSPTAVTGELFF.

This clonotype was seen a handful of times. V usage is TRBV11-2 and J usage is TRBJ1-5; D not resolved. The CDR3 extends over 14 amino acids. Germline V lookup: CDR1 SGHAT, CDR2 FQNNGV. V was clipped by 2 bases and J by 5 bases, with 10 bases between them. CDR3 DNA sequence: TGTGCCAGCAGCTTAATGGGCAGTTATCAGCCCCAGCATTTT. Translated, it gives CASSLMGSYQPQHF. Full variable domain (missing parts from reference TRBV11-2 and TRBJ1-5): EAGVAQSPRYKIIEKRQSVAFWCNPISGHATLYWYQQILGQGPKLLIQFQNNGVVDDSQLPKDRFSAERLKGVDSTLKIQPAKLEDSAVYLCASSLMGSYQPQHFGDGTRLSIL.

The chain links TRBV20-1 to TRBJ1-4; D may be TRBD1 (6 bases). Trimming cost V 5 bases and J 8 bases, with 12 bases left between them. The CDR3 has 12 amino acids. Germline-derived CDR1 and CDR2 are DFQATT and SNEGSKA (reference sequence). CDR3 region: CSARTDREKLFF. The CDR3 DNA reads as TGCAGTGCTCGGACAGATCGGGAAAAACTGTTTTTT.

The chain links TRBV13 to TRBJ1-5, with D uncertain. The CDR3 consists of 14 residues. The ends were cut back, 5 bases at V and 0 bases at J, with 8 bases in the middle. In germline, CDR1 is PRHDT, CDR2 FYEKMQ (reference sequence). For the CDR3, the DNA is TGTGCCAGCAGCGGGAGATTTAGCAATCAGCCCCAGCATTTT. Translating it yields CASSGRFSNQPQHF.

The gene calls are TRBV7-9 and TRBJ2-3; 11 bases match TRBD1. J lost 4 bases, V lost 5 bases, and 8 bases had no gene match. The CDR3 sequence is 16 residues long. The germline CDR1 and CDR2 sequences are SEHNR and FQNEAQ (reference sequence). The CDR3 DNA sequence: TGTGCCAGCAGCCCCCCCGGGACAGGGGGGCCAGATACGCAGTATTTT. This encodes CASSPPGTGGPDTQYF.

A word on this clonotype: This may stem from a read error, because a much larger clone lies one nucleotide away. V gene TRBV11-2 combines with J gene TRBJ1-1; D unclear. This CDR3 has 14 residues. The germline V gene has CDR1 SGHAT and CDR2 FQNNGV. CDR3 nucleotides: TGTGTCAGCAGCCCGGGCGCATGGGACACTGAAGCTTTCTTT. Translation gives CVSSPGAWDTEAFF.

With respect to this clonotype: Possible read error: a much larger clone is one base away. Without the conserved terminal phenylalanine or tryptophan, this CDR3 likely stems from a read error. The J gene is TRBJ2-7, the V gene TRBV6-2 or TRBV6-3; D is unresolved. V shed 5 bases and J shed 0 bases, with 8 bases lying between them. This CDR3 comprises 13 residues. Germline V lookup: CDR1 MNHEY, CDR2 SVGEGT. CDR3 protein: CASSRTVSYEQYL. CDR3 nucleotide sequence: TGTGCCAGCAGTAGGACGGTCTCCTACGAGCAGTACCTC.

This clonotype was recorded at least ten times. The chain recombines TRBV30 with TRBJ2-7, with D possibly TRBD1 on 6 matching bases. The CDR3 has 13 amino acids. Germline values: CDR1 GTSNPN, CDR2 SVGIG (reference sequence). With 3 bases removed from V and 2 bases from J, the gap between germline ends came to 11 bases. The chain's CDR3 is CAWSSGTTYEQYF. In DNA, the CDR3 is TGTGCCTGGAGCTCCGGGACAACCTACGAGCAGTACTTC.

This clonotype came up a few times. The V gene is TRBV6-1, the J gene TRBJ1-2, with 7 bases identical to TRBD1. The germline V gene encodes CDR1 MNHNS and CDR2 SASEGT. This CDR3 has 14 residues. The trim removed 6 bases at V and 5 bases at J, leaving 9 bases unmatched. The CDR3 spells CASRSTGTAYGYTF. For the CDR3, the DNA is TGTGCCAGCAGGTCTACCGGGACAGCTTATGGCTACACCTTC.

This clonotype has a count of ten or more. The CDR3 DNA follows: TGTGCCAGCAGACGCCGACAGTCCCACGAGCAGTACTTC. It yields the protein CASRRRQSHEQYF. V gene TRBV2 combines with J gene TRBJ2-7, with D possibly matching TRBD1 (5 bases). V lost 6 bases to trimming and J lost 5 bases, with 14 bases between them. This CDR3 is built from 13 residues. CDR1 and CDR2 from the germline V gene are SNHLY and FYNNEI.

V usage is TRBV7-2 and J usage is TRBJ1-3, with 7 nucleotides matching TRBD1. CDR3 length: 15 residues. From germline, CDR1 is SGHTA and CDR2 FQGNSA. The trim removed 4 bases at V and 5 bases at J, leaving 8 bases unmatched. The DNA for the CDR3 is TGTGCCAGCAGCTCATACGGGACAGCCAGAAACACCATATATTTT. It yields the protein CASSSYGTARNTIYF.

This clonotype came up many times. V usage is TRBV4-1 and J usage is TRBJ2-3, with 8 nucleotides matching TRBD2. CDR1 is MGHRA, CDR2 YSYEKL, per germline. After removal of 0 bases from V and 3 bases from J, the junction contained 8 bases not matched to a gene. The CDR3 loop spans 17 amino acids. The CDR3, as DNA: TGCGCCAGCAGCCAAGAGTGGCCTAGCGGGTTTACAGATACGCAGTATTTT. Translated: CASSQEWPSGFTDTQYF.

This clonotype showed up just a few times. The rearrangement links TRBV20-1 to TRBJ2-1; 16 nucleotides line up with TRBD2. The CDR3 loop spans 16 amino acids. With V trimmed by 5 bases and J by 9 bases, 10 bases remained unmatched. In germline, CDR1 is DFQATT, CDR2 SNEGSKA (reference sequence). CDR3 in amino acids: CSALYSGTSGRGEQFF. The CDR3, as DNA: TGCAGTGCTCTTTACTCCGGGACTAGCGGGAGGGGTGAGCAGTTCTTC.

The rearrangement joins TRBV7-9 to TRBJ2-5; possible D gene TRBD1, 6 bases. Trimming cost V 1 base and J 4 bases, with 10 bases left between them. The CDR3 loop spans 14 amino acids. Germline V lookup: CDR1 SEHNR, CDR2 FQNEAQ (reference sequence). The CDR3 loop reads CASSLEQGIETQYF. CDR3 nucleotide sequence: TGTGCCAGCAGCTTAGAGCAGGGGATAGAGACCCAGTACTTC.

This clonotype occurred many times. The rearrangement links TRBV6-1 to TRBJ2-7, with TRBD1 matching 7 bases. Trimming removed 6 bases from V and 6 bases from J; junction bases left unmatched: 11. Germline-derived CDR1 and CDR2 are MNHNS and SASEGT. The CDR3 extends over 14 amino acids. The DNA of the CDR3 is TGTGCCAGCAGGCCGACAGGGCCCACCCGCGAGCAGTACTTC. Translated: CASRPTGPTREQYF.

Ten or more counts support this clonotype. CDR3 nucleotide sequence: TGTGCCAGCAGCCGATCGGACTACGAGCAGTACTTC. Amino acids: CASSRSDYEQYF. The chain links TRBV3-1 to TRBJ2-7; D is ambiguous. Germline CDR1 is LGHDT and CDR2 is YNNKEL (reference sequence). The CDR3 has 12 amino acids. V lost 4 bases to trimming and J lost 3 bases, with 7 bases between them.

The gene calls are TRBV3-1 and TRBJ1-3, with no clear D. CDR3 length: 16 amino acids. Trimming removed 2 bases from V and 0 bases from J, with 11 bases in between. Per germline, CDR1 LGHDT and CDR2 YNNKEL (reference sequence). The CDR3 DNA sequence: TGTGCCAGCAGCCAAAGTACGGCTTTCTCTGGAAACACCATATATTTT. As protein: CASSQSTAFSGNTIYF.

At least ten counts were recorded for this clonotype. The chain couples TRBV3-1 to TRBJ2-7, with no clear D. CDR1 is LGHDT, CDR2 YNNKEL, per germline (reference sequence). This CDR3 has 14 residues. V dropped 0 bases and J dropped 9 bases, with 15 bases sitting between them. The CDR3 bases are TGTGCCAGCAGCCAAGATCTCAGCCACGGCGGGCAGTACTTC. It codes for CASSQDLSHGGQYF.

This clonotype was counted many times. The J gene is TRBJ2-7, the V gene TRBV20-1; no clear D. Germline V gene data show CDR1 as DFQATT and CDR2 as SNEGSKA (reference sequence). V was shortened by 0 bases and J by 3 bases, with 6 bases between the two germline ends. The CDR3 contains 12 residues. The CDR3 region is CSAREPGYEQYF. The CDR3 nucleotides read TGCAGTGCTAGAGAACCGGGCTACGAGCAGTACTTC.

The chain is built from TRBV19 and TRBJ2-3; maybe TRBD1 (5 bases). The CDR3 is 15 amino acids. Per germline, CDR1 LNHDA and CDR2 SQIVND (reference sequence). Trimming left V 0 bases short and J 7 bases short, with 14 bases between. The CDR3 nucleotides read TGTGCCAGTAGTATAGAGGGCAGGGCCCCGCATACGCAGTATTTT. Translation: CASSIEGRAPHTQYF.